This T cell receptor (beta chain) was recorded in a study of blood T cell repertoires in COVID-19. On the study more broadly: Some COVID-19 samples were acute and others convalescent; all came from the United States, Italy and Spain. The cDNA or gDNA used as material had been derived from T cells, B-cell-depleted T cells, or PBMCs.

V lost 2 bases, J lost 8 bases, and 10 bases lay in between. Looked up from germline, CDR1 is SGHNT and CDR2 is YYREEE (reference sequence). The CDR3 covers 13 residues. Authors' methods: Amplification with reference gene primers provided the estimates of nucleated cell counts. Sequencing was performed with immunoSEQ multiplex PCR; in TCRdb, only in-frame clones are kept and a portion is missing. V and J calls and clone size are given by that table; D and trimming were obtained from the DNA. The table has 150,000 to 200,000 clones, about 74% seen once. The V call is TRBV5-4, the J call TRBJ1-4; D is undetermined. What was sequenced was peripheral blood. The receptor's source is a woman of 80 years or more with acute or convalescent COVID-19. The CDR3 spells CASSFTNSEKLFF. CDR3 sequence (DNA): TGTGCCAGCAGCTTTACGAACAGCGAAAAACTGTTTTTT.